This entry lists 11 T cell receptor beta chains sequenced from one sample in a study of blood T cell repertoires in COVID-19. TCRdb's table, derived via immunoSEQ multiplex PCR, lists solely in-frame clones and lacks some. The sample holds about 150,000 clones; around 81% are singletons and the top ten take approximately 12%. The source material was peripheral blood. The receptors come from a man between 70 and 80 years old who had recovered from COVID-19.

The chain employs TRBV6-2 or TRBV6-3 and TRBJ2-1; TRBD2 matches at 10 bases. The CDR3 sequence is 19 residues long. V trimming: 2 bases; J trimming: 0 bases; junction bases outside the gene matches: 10. Germline V gene lookup returns CDR1 MNHEY and CDR2 SVGEGT. The CDR3 here is CASSYPLGLAGASYNEQFF. As DNA, the CDR3 is TGTGCCAGCAGTTACCCCCTAGGCCTAGCGGGGGCCTCCTACAATGAGCAGTTCTTC.

The rearrangement joins TRBV5-6 to TRBJ1-4, with unresolved D. The germline CDR1 and CDR2 sequences are SGHDT and YYEEEE. This CDR3 has 15 amino acids. Deletions cut 6 bases from V and 3 bases from J, with 15 bases between. As DNA, the CDR3 is TGTGCCAGCACCTCCGGCCTAGCAGCTAATGAAAAACTGTTTTTT. It encodes CASTSGLAANEKLFF.

The chain employs TRBV5-5 and TRBJ2-5, with a possible D match to TRBD2 (5 bases). V was clipped by 6 bases and J by 5 bases, with 17 bases between them. Germline-derived CDR1 and CDR2 are SGHKS and YYEKEE (reference sequence). There are 14 residues in the CDR3. CDR3 sequence reads: CASILDWTGETQYF. CDR3 in DNA: TGTGCCAGCATCCTGGACTGGACCGGGGAGACCCAGTACTTC.

The chain carries TRBV6-2 or TRBV6-3 and TRBJ2-7, with TRBD1 matching over 8 bases. V was pared by 2 bases and J by 2 bases, with 8 bases of the junction left unmatched. From germline, CDR1 is MNHEY and CDR2 SVGEGT. The CDR3 covers 16 residues. For the CDR3, the DNA is TGTGCCAGCAGTTACATTCTTGGGACAGGAACCTACGAGCAGTACTTC. Translated, it gives CASSYILGTGTYEQYF.

This chain joins TRBV24-1 and TRBJ2-2, with D tentatively TRBD2 (5 bases). Trimming cost V 4 bases and J 0 bases, with 14 bases left between them. Looked up from germline, CDR1 is KGHDR and CDR2 is SFDVKD. The CDR3 runs to 17 residues. The CDR3 nucleotides read TGTGCCACCAGTGACCTGCGGGTCTCGACGAACACCGGGGAGCTGTTTTTT. This gives the protein CATSDLRVSTNTGELFF.

The rearrangement joins TRBV2 to TRBJ2-2; D remains ambiguous. V was pared by 4 bases and J by 5 bases, with 8 bases between. The CDR3 consists of 13 residues. Germline loops: CDR1 SNHLY, CDR2 FYNNEI. In DNA form, the CDR3 reads TGTGCCAGCAGTGGAGGAAGGACCGGGGAGCTGTTTTTT. Its translation is CASSGGRTGELFF.

This chain links TRBV30 with TRBJ1-4; 7 nucleotides align to TRBD1. Looked up from germline, CDR1 is GTSNPN and CDR2 is SVGIG (reference sequence). V lost 5 bases and J lost 8; bases outside the gene matches: 8. The CDR3 consists of 13 residues. CDR3 residues: CAWGTGQIEKLFF. CDR3 in DNA: TGTGCCTGGGGTACGGGACAGATCGAAAAACTGTTTTTT. Full variable domain (outside the CDR3, taken from reference TRBV30 and TRBJ1-4): SQTIHQWPATLVQPVGSPLSLECTVEGTSNPNLYWYRQAAGRGLQLLFYSVGIGQISSEVPQNLSASRPQDRQFILSSKKLLLSDSGFYLCAWGTGQIEKLFFGSGTQLSVL.

This rearrangement joins TRBV7-9 to TRBJ1-1; 8 nucleotides line up with TRBD1. Germline assignment: CDR1 SEHNR and CDR2 FQNEAQ (reference sequence). This CDR3 has 11 amino acids. Trimming cost V 5 bases and J 11 bases; bases outside gene matches: 4. CDR3 nucleotides: TGTGCCAGCAGCCAGGACAGGGACGCTTTCTTT. Protein sequence: CASSQDRDAFF.

The J gene is TRBJ2-7, the V gene TRBV9; 14 bases agree with TRBD2. This CDR3 is 14 amino acids long. CDR1 SGDLS and CDR2 YYNGEE come from the germline V gene. J was trimmed by 5 bases and V by 4 bases; bases with no gene match: 2. The CDR3 reads CASSWGLAGDEQYF. CDR3 nucleotide sequence: TGTGCCAGCAGCTGGGGACTAGCGGGAGACGAGCAGTACTTC.

The rearrangement uses TRBV30 and TRBJ2-1, with 7 nucleotides matching TRBD1. This CDR3 region has 14 residues. The V and J ends lost 3 bases and 5 bases, in that order; junction bases with no gene match: 7. Germline CDR1 GTSNPN, CDR2 SVGIG (reference sequence). The CDR3 here is CAWRPRGLDNEQFF. The CDR3 bases are TGTGCCTGGAGACCCAGGGGGTTGGACAATGAGCAGTTCTTC.

This sequence joins TRBV3-1 (or the pseudogene TRBV3-2) and TRBJ1-1, with D maybe TRBD1 (5 bases). V was cut by 4 bases and J by 6 bases, with 12 bases left in between. Germline values: CDR1 LGHDT, CDR2 YNNKEL (reference sequence). The CDR3 totals 13 residues. CDR3 sequence: CASSLDTMSEAFF. CDR3 sequence (DNA): TGTGCCAGCAGCCTGGACACAATGTCTGAAGCTTTCTTT.